The 13 T cell receptor beta chains given below trace back to one sample, sequenced in a study of regulatory T cells in long-lasting Graves disease. Through Arm-PCR of CDR3 regions and iRepertoire HTBI primers, TCR beta libraries were built. TCRdb ran MiXCR on the multiplex PCR reads and lists one entry per CDR3 protein. The repertoire holds about 430,000 distinct CDR3 sequences, with over 14% as singletons. As for time point: newly diagnosed GD, antithyroid drugs for less than 3 months. The TCR library was prepared using RNA isolated from PBMCs. The sample was also linked to a second study, of T cells in Graves' hyperthyroidism and ophthalmopathy.

This specimen consisted of peripheral blood mononuclear cells (PBMCs), obtained at new diagnosis, from a patient treated with antithyroid drugs. The source of these receptors is a woman aged 40 to 50 with Graves disease.

This clonotype came up a few times. CDR3 nucleotide sequence: TGTGCCAGTAGTATCCGGGGGTCCAGCAATGAGCAGTTCTTC. Translation gives CASSIRGSSNEQFF. The chain has TRBV19 and TRBJ2-1; tentatively, D is TRBD2 (6 bases). The CDR3 contains 14 residues. Trimming left V 3 bases short and J 6 bases short, with 12 bases between. CDR1 LNHDA and CDR2 SQIVND come from the germline V gene (reference sequence). Supplemented by reference TRBV19 and TRBJ2-1, the full variable domain reads DGGITQSPKYLFRKEGQNVTLSCEQNLNHDAMYWYRQDPGQGLRLIYYSQIVNDFQKGDIAEGYSVSREKKESFPLTVTSAQKNPTAFYLCASSIRGSSNEQFFGPGTRLTVL.

This clonotype was counted many times. The J gene is TRBJ2-7, the V gene TRBV2; 11 bases line up with TRBD2. The CDR3 runs to 16 residues. From germline, CDR1 is SNHLY and CDR2 FYNNEI. J gave up 5 bases and V 2 bases, and 8 bases lay outside the gene matches. The CDR3, as DNA: TGTGCCAGCAGTGAAATATTGTCTAGCGGGAGGAACGAGCAGTACTTC. Translation gives CASSEILSSGRNEQYF.

In its sample, this clonotype was seen a few times. The chain uses TRBV29-1 and TRBJ2-7; perhaps TRBD2 as D (6 bases). This CDR3 is 12 amino acids long. The germline V gene has CDR1 SQVTM and CDR2 ANQGSEA. The V gene lost 7 bases and the J gene lost 6 bases, with 16 bases spanning the gap. For the CDR3, the DNA is TGCAGCGCCCAGGGCCAGGGAGGCGAGCAGTACTTC. This codes for CSAQGQGGEQYF.

This clonotype has only a few counts. V gene TRBV19 combines with J gene TRBJ2-3; 8 nucleotides agree with TRBD2. The J segment lost 5 bases and the V segment lost 6 bases, leaving 13 bases of the junction unmatched. This CDR3 comprises 16 residues. Germline V gene lookup returns CDR1 LNHDA and CDR2 SQIVND (reference sequence). The CDR3 reads CASSTLLAGTEDTQYF. The CDR3 region has the DNA TGTGCCAGTAGCACGCTATTAGCGGGAACGGAAGATACGCAGTATTTT.

This clonotype was recorded many times. The J gene is TRBJ1-2, the V gene TRBV29-1; D perhaps matches TRBD1 (5 bases). The germline gives CDR1 SQVTM, CDR2 ANQGSEA. The V end was cut by 6 bases, the J end by 3 bases, with 14 bases between. CDR3 size: 13 residues. Here the CDR3 DNA reads TGCAGCGTGGGCCCGGGGGTCGACTATGGCTACACCTTC. The encoded protein is CSVGPGVDYGYTF.

This clonotype has a handful of counts. V usage is TRBV6-1 and J usage is TRBJ1-4; a weak D match, TRBD1 (5 bases). Looked up from germline, CDR1 is MNHNS and CDR2 is SASEGT. The CDR3 is 16 amino acids. Trimming removed 3 bases at V and 1 base at J, with 12 bases between. The CDR3 DNA is TGTGCCAGCAGTGATCTAAGGGGCCTAACTAATGAAAAACTGTTTTTT. It specifies CASSDLRGLTNEKLFF.

This clonotype was detected many times. V gene TRBV20-1 combines with J gene TRBJ2-3; the D is unclear. The CDR3 has 15 amino acids. Germline V CDR1 and CDR2: DFQATT, SNEGSKA (reference sequence). Trimming took off 1 base at V and 2 bases at J, with 13 bases between the two ends. CDR3 protein: CSARGLSSPTDTQYF. The CDR3 coding sequence is TGCAGTGCTAGAGGGCTATCCTCCCCCACAGATACGCAGTATTTT.

In this sample, this clonotype turned up a few times. CDR3 DNA: TGTGCCAGCAGAGGGGGATCAGCCAATCAGCCCCAGCATTTT. It encodes CASRGGSANQPQHF. V and J are TRBV6-1 and TRBJ1-5, with D perhaps matching TRBD1 (6 bases). The CDR3 spans 14 residues. CDR1 is MNHNS and CDR2 is SASEGT in the germline V gene. V lost 6 bases to trimming and J lost 3 bases, with 12 bases between them.

This clonotype was detected a few times. The chain combines TRBV30 with TRBJ2-2, with D possibly being TRBD1 (5 bases). Looked up from germline, CDR1 is GTSNPN and CDR2 is SVGIG (reference sequence). The V and J ends lost 3 bases and 8 bases respectively, with 19 bases between them. This CDR3 has 15 amino acids. The CDR3 DNA reads as TGTGCCTGGAGATATAGGGGCCTACCGCGGGGGGAGCTGTTTTTT. Translated, it gives CAWRYRGLPRGELFF.

V is TRBV30 and J is TRBJ2-5, with D possibly TRBD1 on 5 matching bases. Germline CDR1 is GTSNPN and CDR2 is SVGIG (reference sequence). With 5 bases removed from V and 1 base from J, the gap between germline ends came to 5 bases. The CDR3 covers 11 residues. In nucleotides, the CDR3 is TGTGCCTGGGGGGCCCAAGAGACCCAGTACTTC. Amino acids: CAWGAQETQYF.

The DNA of the CDR3 is TGTGCCAGCAGCACTCAAACCACAGGGGGCAAAGCTTTCTTT. This encodes CASSTQTTGGKAFF. The chain has TRBV7-2 and TRBJ1-1; 9 bases fit TRBD1. Per the germline V gene, CDR1 is SGHTA and CDR2 is FQGNSA. The CDR3 has 14 amino acids. With 5 bases clipped from V and 9 bases from J, the junction kept 10 bases outside the gene matches.

This clonotype was detected only a few times. This sequence joins TRBV27 and TRBJ2-7; TRBD2 might be the D (6 bases). Deletions cut 4 bases from V and 2 bases from J, with 18 bases between. The CDR3 is 16 amino acids. Looked up from germline, CDR1 is MNHEY and CDR2 is SMNVEV (reference sequence). The chain's CDR3 is CASSSSCRDFAYEQYF. The CDR3 nucleotides are TGTGCCAGCAGTTCCTCCTGCAGGGACTTCGCCTACGAGCAGTACTTC.

The sample holds many counts of this clonotype. This chain connects TRBV29-1 to TRBJ2-7; D is perhaps TRBD2 (6 bases). Trimming stripped 4 bases from V and 3 bases from J, with 13 bases between. The germline V gene encodes CDR1 SQVTM and CDR2 ANQGSEA. The CDR3 contains 13 residues. The DNA of the CDR3 is TGCAGCGTTGTGGTTGCGGGAAACTACGAGCAGTACTTC. This translates into CSVVVAGNYEQYF.